The following is a TCR beta chain sequence with its context. Original handling: Cell counts per sample came from amplifying reference gene primers. TCRdb's table, derived via immunoSEQ multiplex PCR, lists solely in-frame clones and lacks some. D and trimming were read from the DNA, whereas the V and J calls and clone size are those reported in that table. The sample records under 110,000 clones, 84% being singletons. Germline V gives CDR1 SEHNR, CDR2 FQNEAQ (reference sequence). V lost 5 bases and J lost 0; bases outside the gene matches: 9. This CDR3 is built from 17 residues. This entry is derived from a study of blood T cell repertoires in COVID-19. Overall study context: Material from acute and convalescent COVID-19 was sourced from the United States, Italy and Spain. Nucleic acid was either cDNA or gDNA, and it came from T cells, B-cell-depleted T cells, or PBMCs.

The TCR sequence derives from a woman aged 60 to 75 with acute or convalescent COVID-19. The chain couples TRBV7-9 to TRBJ2-3; 9 bases line up with TRBD2. Specimen: peripheral blood. The CDR3 DNA is TGTGCCAGCAGCGGAGCGGGAGGAGGGACTAGCACAGATACGCAGTATTTT. Translated, it gives CASSGAGGGTSTDTQYF.